This T cell receptor (beta chain) was sequenced during a study of vaccination and CD4 T cells after COVID-19. Across the study: The cells in question were stimulated using overlapping spike peptides derived from SARS-CoV-2, HCoV-NL63, HCoV-OC43 and HCoV-229E.

There are a few counts of this clonotype. Its antigen is not identified. With the Oncomine TCR Beta short-read assay, DNA from cultured CD4+ T cells was sequenced. Via MiXCR, TCRdb re-called the PCR reads, giving one row per CDR3 protein. Here the sample spans roughly 6,600 distinct CDR3 sequences, roughly 22% being singletons. V was trimmed by 1 base and J by 0 bases, leaving 4 bases between them. From germline, CDR1 is SGHNT and CDR2 YYREEE (reference sequence). The CDR3 spans 13 residues. Treatment specified: roughly 10-day PBMC culture with coronavirus spike peptide pools or control peptides (ViraFEST assay).

This chain connects TRBV5-4 to TRBJ2-5; D not certain. This clonotype originated in a human donor who had recovered from COVID-19. This specimen consisted of CD4+ T cells from blood, cultured in vitro, obtained after SARS-CoV-2 vaccination. CDR3: CASSLPYQETQYF. In nucleotides, the CDR3 is TGTGCCAGCAGCTTGCCTTACCAAGAGACCCAGTACTTC.